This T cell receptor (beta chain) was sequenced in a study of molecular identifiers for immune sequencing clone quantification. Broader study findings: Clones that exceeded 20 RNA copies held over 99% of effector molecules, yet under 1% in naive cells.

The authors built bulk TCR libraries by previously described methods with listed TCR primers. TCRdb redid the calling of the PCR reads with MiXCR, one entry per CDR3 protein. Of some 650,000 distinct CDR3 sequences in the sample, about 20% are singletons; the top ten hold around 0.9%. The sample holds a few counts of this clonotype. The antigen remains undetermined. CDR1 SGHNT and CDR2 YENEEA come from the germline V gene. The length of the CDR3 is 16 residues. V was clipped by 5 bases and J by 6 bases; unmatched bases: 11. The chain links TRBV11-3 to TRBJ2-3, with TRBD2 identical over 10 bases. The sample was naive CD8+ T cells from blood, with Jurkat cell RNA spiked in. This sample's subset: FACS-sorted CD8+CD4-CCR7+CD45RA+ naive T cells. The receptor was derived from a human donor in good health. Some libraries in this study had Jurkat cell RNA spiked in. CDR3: CASSLGLAGDADTQYF. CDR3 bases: TGTGCCAGCAGCCTAGGGCTAGCGGGGGATGCTGATACGCAGTATTTT.